This section outlines one T cell receptor (beta chain) sequence together with its context. The sample holds other DNA sequences that translate to the same CDR3. The CDR3 totals 13 residues. Germline V gene sequence: CDR1 SGHKS, CDR2 YYEKEE (reference sequence). V was shortened by 0 bases and J by 2 bases, with 5 bases between the two germline ends. This record belongs to a study of technical replicates of blood from several donors. TCRdb's table, derived via immunoSEQ multiplex PCR, lists solely in-frame clones and lacks some. The repertoire includes some 74,000 clones, more than 90% of them detected once, and roughly 0.33% sits in the top ten.

This TCR came from a human donor in good health. The gene calls are TRBV5-5 and TRBJ1-1; D is unresolved. What was sequenced was T cells isolated from PBMCs. CDR3 sequence reads: CASSLAGNTEAFF. DNA of the CDR3: TGTGCCAGCAGCTTGGCAGGTAACACTGAAGCTTTCTTT.